One and the same sample provided the 15 T cell receptor beta chains below, sequenced in a study of blood T cell repertoires in COVID-19. The repertoire was sequenced with immunoSEQ multiplex PCR; TCRdb's copy has only in-frame clones and lacks some. The table includes 70,000 to 80,000 clones, roughly three quarters detected once. What was sequenced was peripheral blood. The receptor source for this set is a human donor in a cohort sampled during active COVID-19.

V usage is TRBV23-1 and J usage is TRBJ1-2, with TRBD1 matching over 8 bases. TRBV23-1 belongs to the ORF category, with a function that is uncertain. Unmatched junction bases numbered 7, after V lost 0 bases and J lost 7 bases. The CDR3 has 15 amino acids. CDR3 sequence: CASSQSLTGVSGYTF. The CDR3 DNA follows: TGCGCCAGCAGTCAATCACTGACAGGGGTAAGTGGCTACACCTTC.

The genes are TRBV9 and TRBJ1-6; 10 bases are a match to TRBD1. Germline V gene data show CDR1 as SGDLS and CDR2 as YYNGEE. The CDR3 length is 14 residues. V lost 3 bases, J lost 8 bases, and 2 bases stayed unmatched. CDR3 in amino acids: CASSGGTGDSPLHF. DNA of the CDR3: TGTGCCAGCAGCGGAGGGACAGGGGATTCACCCCTCCACTTT.

This sequence joins TRBV6-2 or TRBV6-3 and TRBJ2-7; D is possibly TRBD2 (5 bases). Germline CDR1 and CDR2: MNHEY and SVGEGT. V was trimmed by 0 bases and J by 1 base, leaving 10 bases between them. CDR3 length: 15 amino acids. The CDR3 reads CASSYSGSGSYEQYV. The CDR3, as DNA: TGTGCCAGCAGTTACTCAGGGTCGGGGTCCTACGAGCAGTACGTC.

This chain uses TRBV7-2 with TRBJ2-1, with D possibly matching TRBD1 (6 bases). Trimming left V 7 bases short and J 5 bases short, with 15 bases between. This CDR3 is 14 amino acids long. The germline V gene encodes CDR1 SGHTA and CDR2 FQGNSA. The DNA for the CDR3 is TGTGCCAGCAACAATCCAGGGGCGAACAATGAGCAGTTCTTC. It is translated as CASNNPGANNEQFF.

Written as DNA, the CDR3 is TGCAGCGCCCGAGCGGGAGTCCCGAATGAGCAGTTCTTC. Translating it yields CSARAGVPNEQFF. The rearrangement links TRBV29-1 to TRBJ2-1, with 8 bases aligning to TRBD2. V gave up 7 bases and J gave up 7 bases; unmatched junction bases: 9. Germline loops: CDR1 SQVTM, CDR2 ANQGSEA. The CDR3 covers 13 residues.

The V gene is TRBV6-6, the J gene TRBJ2-7; TRBD1 is a possible D gene (5 bases). Trimming shortened V by 6 bases and J by 2 bases, and 14 bases separated the two germline ends. Per the germline V gene, CDR1 is MNHNY and CDR2 is SVGAGI (reference sequence). The CDR3 is made up of 14 amino acids. The CDR3: CASRPQGPPYEQYF. CDR3 nucleotides: TGTGCCAGCAGACCGCAGGGTCCCCCCTACGAGCAGTACTTC.

The genes are TRBV11-1 and TRBJ1-1; 7 bases fit TRBD1. CDR1 and CDR2 (germline): SGHAT, FQDESV (reference sequence). This CDR3 comprises 12 residues. The J segment lost 8 bases and the V segment lost 5 bases, leaving 5 bases of the junction unmatched. CDR3 amino acids: CASSRDRAEAFF. Written as DNA, the CDR3 is TGTGCCAGCAGCCGCGACAGGGCAGAAGCTTTCTTT. The full variable domain, rest sourced from reference TRBV11-1 and TRBJ1-1, is EAEVAQSPRYKITEKSQAVAFWCDPISGHATLYWYRQILGQGPELLVQFQDESVVDDSQLPKDRFSAERLKGVDSTLKIQPAELGDSAMYLCASSRDRAEAFFGQGTRLTVV.

This chain connects TRBV7-3 to TRBJ2-7; 13 bases agree with TRBD2. CDR3 length: 17 amino acids. Germline CDR1 is SGHTA and CDR2 is FQGTGA. The V segment lost 5 bases and the J segment 6 bases; nucleotides outside the gene matches: 13. The CDR3 loop is CASSPIILAGGQGEQYV. For the CDR3, the DNA is TGTGCCAGCAGCCCAATAATACTAGCGGGAGGGCAAGGCGAGCAGTACGTC.

V and J are TRBV9 and TRBJ2-1; 7 bases are a match to TRBD1. J lost 8 bases, V lost 0 bases, and 5 bases had no gene match. Germline CDR1 is SGDLS and CDR2 is YYNGEE. CDR3 length equals 14 residues. The CDR3 loop reads CASSVAAGGYEQFF. CDR3 nucleotides: TGTGCCAGCAGCGTAGCGGCAGGGGGTTATGAGCAGTTCTTC. Complete variable domain (other parts from reference TRBV9 and TRBJ2-1): DSGVTQTPKHLITATGQRVTLRCSPRSGDLSVYWYQQSLDQGLQFLIQYYNGEERAKGNILERFSAQQFPDLHSELNLSSLELGDSALYFCASSVAAGGYEQFFGPGTRLTVL.

The V and J genes are TRBV30 and TRBJ1-5; TRBD1 aligns across 10 bases. J was trimmed by 6 bases and V by 1 base; bases with no gene match: 3. Germline CDR1 reads GTSNPN; CDR2 reads SVGIG (reference sequence). The CDR3 has 14 residues. The CDR3 DNA reads TGTGCCTGGAGTGGACAGGGGGCGGGTCAGCCCCAGCATTTT. Translating it yields CAWSGQGAGQPQHF.

Remarks on this clone: This specimen includes other DNA sequences encoding the same CDR3. This chain joins TRBV30 and TRBJ1-5, with 9 positions matching TRBD1. Germline loops: CDR1 GTSNPN, CDR2 SVGIG (reference sequence). The CDR3 runs 16 residues. Germline trimming cut 0 bases from V and 2 bases from J; bases unmatched to any gene: 5. The CDR3 bases are TGTGCCTGGAGTGTATCCAGGACAGGGGGCAATCAGCCCCAGCATTTT. It encodes CAWSVSRTGGNQPQHF. Combining the CDR3 with reference TRBV30 and TRBJ1-5 gives the whole variable domain SQTIHQWPATLVQPVGSPLSLECTVEGTSNPNLYWYRQAAGRGLQLLFYSVGIGQISSEVPQNLSASRPQDRQFILSSKKLLLSDSGFYLCAWSVSRTGGNQPQHFGDGTRLSIL.

The chain links TRBV5-6 to TRBJ2-7; 8 positions agree with TRBD2. CDR1 and CDR2 from the germline V gene are SGHDT and YYEEEE. This CDR3 contains 15 residues. Unmatched junction bases numbered 10, after V lost 2 bases and J lost 6 bases. In DNA form, the CDR3 reads TGTGCCAGCAGCTTCGGTGTGGGAGCGGGAGTCGAGCAGTACGTC. Translating it yields CASSFGVGAGVEQYV.

The DNA of the CDR3 is TGTGCCCGCCAACGACGCAGGGGGCTGGATGGCTACACCTTC. The encoded protein is CARQRRRGLDGYTF. V and J are TRBV30 and TRBJ1-2; 8 nucleotides agree with TRBD1. The junction had 14 bases not matched to a gene; V was cut back by 8 bases and J by 6 bases. Germline V gene lookup returns CDR1 GTSNPN and CDR2 SVGIG (reference sequence). This CDR3 contains 14 residues.

This chain links TRBV27 with TRBJ1-2; D unresolved. The V and J ends lost 4 bases and 4 bases respectively, with 13 bases between them. The CDR3 sequence is 14 residues long. CDR1 is MNHEY, CDR2 SMNVEV, per germline (reference sequence). CDR3 nucleotide sequence: TGTGCCAGCAGTTCTAGGCACACTGTCTATGGCTACACCTTC. Its translation is CASSSRHTVYGYTF.

The chain recombines TRBV20-1 with TRBJ1-3; no clear D. V gave up 3 bases and J gave up 2 bases, with 11 bases separating them. The CDR3 is made up of 14 amino acids. CDR1 is DFQATT, CDR2 SNEGSKA, per germline (reference sequence). The CDR3 sequence: CSASTGSAGNTIYF. CDR3 sequence (DNA): TGCAGTGCTAGTACGGGGTCGGCTGGAAACACCATATATTTT.